A selection of T cell receptor beta chains follows, all from one sample in a study of cytotoxic CD8 clonotypes in ibrutinib-treated CLL. Produced via immunoSEQ multiplex PCR; TCRdb's table is partial and in-frame only. Here the sample spans around 52,000 clones, roughly three fifths being singletons. The sample in question was PBMCs, obtained after 24 months of ibrutinib treatment. The receptor source for this set is a human donor with chronic lymphocytic leukemia. Both conserved end residues are part of each CDR3. A D gene is named only where the DNA matches it firmly. Clone size is given for some rows only: seen once, a few or many times, or a class if the clone is expanded.

j_gene: TRBJ2-7; v_gene: TRBV30; d_gene: -; abundance: few; CDR3aa: CACSRGVIGEQYF; CDR3nt: TGTGCCTGCTCACGTGGAGTAATCGGCGAGCAGTACTTC
j_gene: TRBJ2-3; v_gene: TRBV19; d_gene: TRBD2; abundance: -; CDR3aa: CASRSSGGADTQYF; CDR3nt: TGTGCCAGTAGATCCTCTGGGGGGGCAGATACGCAGTATTTT
j_gene: TRBJ1-5; v_gene: TRBV19; d_gene: -; abundance: -; CDR3aa: CASSIQGPGQPQHF; CDR3nt: TGTGCCAGTAGTATACAAGGGCCCGGACAGCCCCAGCATTTT
j_gene: TRBJ2-3; v_gene: TRBV14; d_gene: -; abundance: many; CDR3aa: CASSRRYTDTQYF; CDR3nt: TGTGCCAGCAGCCGCCGATACACAGATACGCAGTATTTT
j_gene: TRBJ2-5; v_gene: TRBV15; d_gene: -; abundance: few; CDR3aa: CATGRVDRETQYF; CDR3nt: TGTGCCACCGGGCGGGTCGACCGCGAGACCCAGTACTTC
j_gene: TRBJ2-3; v_gene: TRBV5-1; d_gene: TRBD1; abundance: -; CDR3aa: CASSLLGQGSTDTQYF; CDR3nt: TGCGCCAGCAGCTTGCTCGGACAGGGATCCACAGATACGCAGTATTTT
j_gene: TRBJ1-5; v_gene: TRBV7-9; d_gene: -; abundance: -; CDR3aa: CASSPEGDSNQPQHF; CDR3nt: TGTGCCAGCAGCCCTGAGGGGGATTCCAATCAGCCCCAGCATTTT
j_gene: TRBJ1-1; v_gene: TRBV5-1; d_gene: TRBD1; abundance: -; CDR3aa: CASSHWGQQNTEAFF; CDR3nt: TGCGCCAGCAGCCACTGGGGACAGCAGAACACTGAAGCTTTCTTT
j_gene: TRBJ1-2; v_gene: TRBV12-5; d_gene: TRBD1; abundance: few; CDR3aa: CASGLGRGSGYTF; CDR3nt: TGTGCTAGTGGTTTGGGCAGGGGGAGCGGCTACACCTTC
j_gene: TRBJ1-3; v_gene: TRBV5-1; d_gene: TRBD1; abundance: few; CDR3aa: CASSRQGGPGNTIYF; CDR3nt: TGCGCCAGCTCGCGACAGGGAGGCCCTGGAAACACCATATATTTT
j_gene: TRBJ2-7; v_gene: TRBV7-9; d_gene: -; abundance: few; CDR3aa: CASTLGGYEQYF; CDR3nt: TGTGCCAGCACCCTGGGGGGCTACGAGCAGTACTTC
j_gene: TRBJ1-3; v_gene: TRBV19; d_gene: -; abundance: -; CDR3aa: CASSPDGTGDTIYF; CDR3nt: TGTGCCAGTAGTCCGGACGGGACCGGGGACACCATATATTTT
j_gene: TRBJ2-7; v_gene: TRBV7-2; d_gene: TRBD2; abundance: -; CDR3aa: CASSSPSGSGAYEQYF; CDR3nt: TGTGCCAGCAGCTCACCTAGCGGGAGTGGCGCCTACGAGCAGTACTTC
j_gene: TRBJ1-1; v_gene: TRBV11-3; d_gene: -; abundance: -; CDR3aa: CASSLTGRLEAFF; CDR3nt: TGTGCCAGCAGCTTGACAGGAAGACTTGAAGCTTTCTTT
j_gene: TRBJ2-1; v_gene: TRBV5-1; d_gene: TRBD2; abundance: many; CDR3aa: CASSFGISGLAVQNEQFF; CDR3nt: TGCGCCAGCAGCTTTGGAATCAGTGGACTAGCCGTTCAGAATGAGCAGTTCTTC
j_gene: TRBJ1-4; v_gene: TRBV7-9; d_gene: -; abundance: -; CDR3aa: CASSLGEAVVEKLFF; CDR3nt: TGTGCCAGCAGCCTCGGGGAGGCAGTTGTTGAAAAACTGTTTTTT
j_gene: TRBJ2-1; v_gene: TRBV9; d_gene: -; abundance: -; CDR3aa: CASSAQGASGWVEQFF; CDR3nt: TGTGCCAGCAGCGCTCAGGGGGCTAGCGGTTGGGTTGAGCAGTTCTTC
j_gene: TRBJ1-5; v_gene: TRBV19; d_gene: TRBD1; abundance: -; CDR3aa: CASRETGPQPQHF; CDR3nt: TGTGCCAGTAGGGAGACAGGGCCTCAGCCCCAGCATTTT
j_gene: TRBJ1-5; v_gene: TRBV19; d_gene: -; abundance: -; CDR3aa: CASSIREGPQHF; CDR3nt: TGTGCCAGTAGTATCCGGGAAGGGCCCCAGCATTTT
j_gene: TRBJ2-2; v_gene: TRBV5-1; d_gene: TRBD2; abundance: -; CDR3aa: CASSGRLAGGFATGELFF; CDR3nt: TGCGCCAGCAGCGGTCGACTAGCGGGAGGATTTGCCACCGGGGAGCTGTTTTTT
j_gene: TRBJ2-1; v_gene: TRBV2; d_gene: -; abundance: few; CDR3aa: CASKFGPSSYNEQFF; CDR3nt: TGTGCCAGCAAATTTGGCCCGAGCTCCTACAATGAGCAGTTCTTC
j_gene: TRBJ2-3; v_gene: TRBV11-3; d_gene: -; abundance: -; CDR3aa: CASSFRRTGPRGGDTQYF; CDR3nt: TGTGCCAGCAGCTTTAGGCGTACCGGGCCCCGAGGGGGAGATACGCAGTATTTT
j_gene: TRBJ2-7; v_gene: TRBV6-1; d_gene: -; abundance: few; CDR3aa: CASHFTGVWEQYF; CDR3nt: TGTGCCAGTCATTTCACTGGGGTGTGGGAGCAGTACTTC
j_gene: TRBJ1-5; v_gene: TRBV19; d_gene: TRBD1; abundance: -; CDR3aa: CASSIDRGNQPQHF; CDR3nt: TGTGCCAGTAGTATCGACAGGGGGAATCAGCCCCAGCATTTT
j_gene: TRBJ1-1; v_gene: TRBV18; d_gene: TRBD1; abundance: -; CDR3aa: CASSYTGGATEAFF; CDR3nt: TGTGCCAGCTCGTATACAGGGGGGGCCACTGAAGCTTTCTTT
j_gene: TRBJ2-1; v_gene: TRBV9; d_gene: TRBD2; abundance: -; CDR3aa: CASNLLAGYNEQFF; CDR3nt: TGTGCCAGCAACCTACTAGCGGGGTACAATGAGCAGTTCTTC
j_gene: TRBJ2-1; v_gene: TRBV5-1; d_gene: -; abundance: -; CDR3aa: CASTAEYNEQFF; CDR3nt: TGCGCCAGCACTGCGGAGTACAATGAGCAGTTCTTC
j_gene: TRBJ1-2; v_gene: TRBV7-9; d_gene: -; abundance: -; CDR3aa: CASSLARSNYGYTF; CDR3nt: TGTGCCAGCAGCTTAGCCAGGAGCAACTATGGCTACACCTTC
j_gene: TRBJ2-3; v_gene: TRBV14; d_gene: -; abundance: once; CDR3aa: CASSIDNQSPPSTDTQYF; CDR3nt: TGTGCCAGCAGCATCGATAACCAAAGCCCCCCTAGCACAGATACGCAGTATTTT
j_gene: TRBJ1-5; v_gene: TRBV15; d_gene: -; abundance: -; CDR3aa: CATARGRSNQPQHF; CDR3nt: TGTGCCACCGCGAGAGGACGGAGCAATCAGCCCCAGCATTTT
j_gene: TRBJ2-1; v_gene: TRBV19; d_gene: TRBD1; abundance: -; CDR3aa: CASRGGHEQFF; CDR3nt: TGTGCCAGTAGAGGGGGCCATGAGCAGTTCTTC
j_gene: TRBJ1-2; v_gene: TRBV7-9; d_gene: -; abundance: -; CDR3aa: CASSPGQGYTF; CDR3nt: TGTGCCAGCAGCCCAGGGCAGGGCTACACCTTC
j_gene: TRBJ2-3; v_gene: TRBV5-1; d_gene: -; abundance: -; CDR3aa: CASSLRAFGTDTQYF; CDR3nt: TGCGCCAGCAGCTTGAGGGCTTTTGGTACAGATACGCAGTATTTT
j_gene: TRBJ2-7; v_gene: TRBV30; d_gene: TRBD2; abundance: many; CDR3aa: CAWSWLAGGYNEQYF; CDR3nt: TGTGCCTGGAGTTGGCTAGCGGGAGGGTACAACGAGCAGTACTTC
j_gene: TRBJ1-4; v_gene: TRBV5-1; d_gene: -; abundance: -; CDR3aa: CASSLGGHSATNEKLFF; CDR3nt: TGCGCCAGCAGCTTGGGGGGACACTCTGCAACTAATGAAAAACTGTTTTTT
j_gene: TRBJ1-3; v_gene: TRBV7-6; d_gene: -; abundance: -; CDR3aa: CASRNGAGNTIYF; CDR3nt: TGTGCCAGCAGAAATGGAGCCGGAAACACCATATATTTT
j_gene: TRBJ1-1; v_gene: TRBV14; d_gene: TRBD1; abundance: many; CDR3aa: CASSQTGGNTEAFF; CDR3nt: TGTGCCAGCAGCCAGACAGGGGGAAACACTGAAGCTTTCTTT
j_gene: TRBJ2-7; v_gene: TRBV2; d_gene: TRBD1; abundance: once; CDR3aa: CASRPPGTGVDEQYF; CDR3nt: TGTGCCAGCAGGCCCCCCGGGACAGGGGTTGACGAGCAGTACTTC
j_gene: TRBJ2-5; v_gene: TRBV28; d_gene: -; abundance: many; CDR3aa: CASSHWTAQETQYF; CDR3nt: TGTGCCAGCAGTCACTGGACAGCCCAAGAGACCCAGTACTTC
j_gene: TRBJ1-2; v_gene: TRBV5-1; d_gene: TRBD1; abundance: -; CDR3aa: CASSPEDRVDGYTF; CDR3nt: TGCGCCAGCAGCCCTGAGGACAGGGTGGATGGCTACACCTTC
j_gene: TRBJ2-7; v_gene: TRBV6-1; d_gene: -; abundance: -; CDR3aa: CASSELGVGSYEQYF; CDR3nt: TGTGCCAGCAGTGAACTTGGGGTAGGATCCTACGAGCAGTACTTC
j_gene: TRBJ1-1; v_gene: TRBV7-9; d_gene: -; abundance: -; CDR3aa: CASSSGGETEAFF; CDR3nt: TGTGCCAGCAGCTCCGGGGGAGAGACTGAAGCTTTCTTT
j_gene: TRBJ1-1; v_gene: TRBV27; d_gene: -; abundance: -; CDR3aa: CASSPRVGDTEAFF; CDR3nt: TGTGCCAGCAGTCCCAGGGTTGGCGACACTGAAGCTTTCTTT
j_gene: TRBJ1-2; v_gene: TRBV2; d_gene: -; abundance: -; CDR3aa: CASREPKPLGYGYTF; CDR3nt: TGTGCCAGCAGGGAACCTAAACCTCTAGGCTATGGCTACACCTTC
j_gene: TRBJ2-1; v_gene: TRBV6-4; d_gene: TRBD1; abundance: -; CDR3aa: CASSPTGQGYNEQFF; CDR3nt: TGTGCCAGCAGTCCAACGGGACAGGGGTACAATGAGCAGTTCTTC
j_gene: TRBJ2-3; v_gene: TRBV19; d_gene: TRBD2; abundance: -; CDR3aa: CASSMSAGGPDTQYF; CDR3nt: TGTGCCAGTAGTATGAGCGCGGGAGGCCCAGATACGCAGTATTTT
j_gene: TRBJ2-7; v_gene: TRBV4-1; d_gene: TRBD1; abundance: -; CDR3aa: CASSQTGHKYEQYF; CDR3nt: TGCGCCAGCAGCCAGACAGGGCACAAATACGAGCAGTACTTC
j_gene: TRBJ2-3; v_gene: TRBV10-3; d_gene: -; abundance: -; CDR3aa: CAISAFGPDTQYF; CDR3nt: TGTGCCATCAGTGCTTTTGGTCCAGATACGCAGTATTTT
j_gene: TRBJ2-1; v_gene: TRBV30; d_gene: TRBD2; abundance: -; CDR3aa: CAWKGTSGSEQFF; CDR3nt: TGTGCCTGGAAGGGGACTAGCGGTAGTGAGCAGTTCTTC
j_gene: TRBJ1-2; v_gene: TRBV30; d_gene: TRBD1; abundance: -; CDR3aa: CAWSPTGGLVGNYGYTF; CDR3nt: TGTGCCTGGAGCCCGACAGGGGGCTTAGTCGGTAACTATGGCTACACCTTC
j_gene: TRBJ1-2; v_gene: TRBV7-3; d_gene: -; abundance: -; CDR3aa: CASSLAGTTNYGYTF; CDR3nt: TGTGCCAGCAGCTTAGCGGGGACAACTAACTATGGCTACACCTTC
j_gene: TRBJ2-3; v_gene: TRBV7-9; d_gene: -; abundance: -; CDR3aa: CASSLAVAASTDTQYF; CDR3nt: TGTGCCAGCAGCTTAGCCGTGGCGGCTAGCACAGATACGCAGTATTTT
j_gene: TRBJ2-2; v_gene: TRBV4-1; d_gene: TRBD2; abundance: -; CDR3aa: CASSQKLGLAGQSGELFF; CDR3nt: TGCGCCAGCAGCCAAAAGCTAGGACTAGCGGGGCAATCCGGGGAGCTGTTTTTT
j_gene: TRBJ2-5; v_gene: TRBV19; d_gene: -; abundance: -; CDR3aa: CASSSQLVETQYF; CDR3nt: TGTGCCAGTAGTTCCCAGTTGGTAGAGACCCAGTACTTC
j_gene: TRBJ2-2; v_gene: TRBV5-4; d_gene: -; abundance: -; CDR3aa: CASSNLGAGELFF; CDR3nt: TGTGCCAGCAGCAATTTGGGGGCCGGGGAGCTGTTTTTT